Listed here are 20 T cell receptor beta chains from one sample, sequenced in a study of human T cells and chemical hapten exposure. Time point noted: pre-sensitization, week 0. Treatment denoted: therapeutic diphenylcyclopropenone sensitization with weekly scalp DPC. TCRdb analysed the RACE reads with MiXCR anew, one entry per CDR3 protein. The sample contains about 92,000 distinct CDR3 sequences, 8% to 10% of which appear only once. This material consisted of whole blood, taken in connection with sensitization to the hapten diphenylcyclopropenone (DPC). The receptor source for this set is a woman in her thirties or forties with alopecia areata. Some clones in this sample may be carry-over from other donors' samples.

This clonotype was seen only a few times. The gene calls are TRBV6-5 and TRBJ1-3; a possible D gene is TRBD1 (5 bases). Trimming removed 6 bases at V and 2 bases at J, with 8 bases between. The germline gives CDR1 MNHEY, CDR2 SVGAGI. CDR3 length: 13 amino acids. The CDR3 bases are TGTGCCAGCAGCCGACAGACTGGAAACACCATATATTTT. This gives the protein CASSRQTGNTIYF.

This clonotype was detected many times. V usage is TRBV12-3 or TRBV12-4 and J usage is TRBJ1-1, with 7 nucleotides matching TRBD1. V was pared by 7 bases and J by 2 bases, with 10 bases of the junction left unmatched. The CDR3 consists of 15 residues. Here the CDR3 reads CASNIIWTGNTEAFF. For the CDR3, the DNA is TGTGCCAGCAACATAATCTGGACAGGTAACACTGAAGCTTTCTTT.

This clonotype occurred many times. CDR3 protein: CASSDDRPSTDTQYF. For the CDR3, the DNA is TGTGCCAGCAGTGACGACAGGCCGAGCACAGATACGCAGTATTTT. The V gene is TRBV2, the J gene TRBJ2-3; D perhaps matches TRBD1 (6 bases). This CDR3 comprises 15 residues. V lost 3 bases to trimming and J lost 0 bases, with 10 bases between them. CDR1 is SNHLY and CDR2 is FYNNEI in the germline V gene.

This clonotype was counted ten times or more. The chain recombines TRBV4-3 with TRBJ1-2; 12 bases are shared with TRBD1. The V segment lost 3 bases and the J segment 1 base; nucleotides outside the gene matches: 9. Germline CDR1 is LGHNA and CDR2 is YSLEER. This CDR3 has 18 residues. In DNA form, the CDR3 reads TGCGCCAGCAGCCATGACCGGGACAGGGGGCTGAATAACTATGGCTACACCTTC. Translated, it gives CASSHDRDRGLNNYGYTF.

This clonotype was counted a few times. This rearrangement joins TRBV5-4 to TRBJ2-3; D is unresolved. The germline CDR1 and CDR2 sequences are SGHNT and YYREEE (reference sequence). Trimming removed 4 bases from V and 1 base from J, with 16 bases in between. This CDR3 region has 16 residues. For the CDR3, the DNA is TGTGCCAGCAGCCCCATAGCCAGCTTAGGCACAGATACGCAGTATTTT. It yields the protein CASSPIASLGTDTQYF.

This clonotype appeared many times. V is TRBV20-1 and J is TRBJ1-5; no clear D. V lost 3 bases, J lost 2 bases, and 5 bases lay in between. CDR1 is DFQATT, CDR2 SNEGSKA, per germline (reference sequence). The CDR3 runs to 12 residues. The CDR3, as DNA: TGCAGTGCTAGGATGGGCAATCAGCCCCAGCATTTT. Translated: CSARMGNQPQHF.

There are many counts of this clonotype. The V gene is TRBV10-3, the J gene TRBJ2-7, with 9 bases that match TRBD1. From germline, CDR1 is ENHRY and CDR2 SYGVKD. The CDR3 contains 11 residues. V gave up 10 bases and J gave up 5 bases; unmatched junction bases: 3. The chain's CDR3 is CATTGGNEQYF. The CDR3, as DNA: TGTGCCACGACAGGGGGGAACGAGCAGTACTTC.

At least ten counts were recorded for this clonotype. The CDR3 sequence: CASSYSRGSGYTF. In DNA, the CDR3 is TGTGCCAGCAGTTACTCGCGGGGGAGCGGCTACACCTTC. V and J are TRBV6-6 and TRBJ1-2; D is possibly TRBD1 (5 bases). Between the trimmed V and J ends, which lost 0 bases and 8 bases, there was a span of 10 bases. The length of the CDR3 is 13 residues. Germline V CDR1 and CDR2: MNHNY, SVGAGI (reference sequence).

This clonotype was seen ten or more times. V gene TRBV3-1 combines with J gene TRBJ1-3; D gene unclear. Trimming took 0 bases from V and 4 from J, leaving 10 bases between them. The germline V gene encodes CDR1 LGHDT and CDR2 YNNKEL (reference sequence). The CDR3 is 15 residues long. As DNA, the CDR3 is TGTGCCAGCAGCCAAGATATGGGCCGAGGAAACACCATATATTTT. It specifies CASSQDMGRGNTIYF. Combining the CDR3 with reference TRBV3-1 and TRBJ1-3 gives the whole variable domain DTAVSQTPKYLVTQMGNDKSIKCEQNLGHDTMYWYKQDSKKFLKIMFSYNNKELIINETVPNRFSPKSPDKAHLNLHINSLELGDSAVYFCASSQDMGRGNTIYFGEGSWLTVV.

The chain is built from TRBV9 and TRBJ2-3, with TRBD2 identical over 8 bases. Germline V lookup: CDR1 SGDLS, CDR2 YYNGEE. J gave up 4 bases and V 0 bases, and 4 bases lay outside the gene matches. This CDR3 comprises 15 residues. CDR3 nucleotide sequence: TGTGCCAGCAGCGTAGCGGGACTAGACCCAGATACGCAGTATTTT. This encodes CASSVAGLDPDTQYF. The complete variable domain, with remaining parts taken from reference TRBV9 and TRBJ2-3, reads DSGVTQTPKHLITATGQRVTLRCSPRSGDLSVYWYQQSLDQGLQFLIQYYNGEERAKGNILERFSAQQFPDLHSELNLSSLELGDSALYFCASSVAGLDPDTQYFGPGTRLTVL.

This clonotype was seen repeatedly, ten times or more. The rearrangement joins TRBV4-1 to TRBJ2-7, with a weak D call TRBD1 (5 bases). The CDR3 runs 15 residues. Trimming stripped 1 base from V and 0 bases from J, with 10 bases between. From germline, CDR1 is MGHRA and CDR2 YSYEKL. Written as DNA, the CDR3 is TGCGCCAGCAGCCAAGGGCAGGGCCCCTCCTACGAGCAGTACTTC. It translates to CASSQGQGPSYEQYF.

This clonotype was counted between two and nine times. The CDR3 is CASRTLGTGGSYEQYF. In nucleotides, the CDR3 is TGTGCCAGCAGGACACTCGGGACAGGGGGTTCCTACGAGCAGTACTTC. The rearrangement uses TRBV7-2 and TRBJ2-7; 11 nucleotides align to TRBD1. CDR1 and CDR2 (germline): SGHTA, FQGNSA. CDR3 length: 16 residues. Trimming took 6 bases from V and 1 from J; bases not matched to a gene: 8.

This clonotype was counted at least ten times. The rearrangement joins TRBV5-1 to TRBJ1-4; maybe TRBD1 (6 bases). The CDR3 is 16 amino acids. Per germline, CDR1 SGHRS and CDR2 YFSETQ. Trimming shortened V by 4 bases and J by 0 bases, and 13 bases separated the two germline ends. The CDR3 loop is CASSRTEVSTNEKLFF. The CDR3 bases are TGCGCCAGCAGCCGGACAGAAGTTTCAACTAATGAAAAACTGTTTTTT. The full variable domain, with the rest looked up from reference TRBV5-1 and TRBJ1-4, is KAGVTQTPRYLIKTRGQQVTLSCSPISGHRSVSWYQQTPGQGLQFLFEYFSETQRNKGNFPGRFSGRQFSNSRSEMNVSTLELGDSALYLCASSRTEVSTNEKLFFGSGTQLSVL.

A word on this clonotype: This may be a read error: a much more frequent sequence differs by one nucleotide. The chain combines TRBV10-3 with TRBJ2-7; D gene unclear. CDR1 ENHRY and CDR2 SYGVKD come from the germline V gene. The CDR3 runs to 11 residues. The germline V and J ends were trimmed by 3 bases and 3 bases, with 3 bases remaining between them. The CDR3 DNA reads TGTGCCATCAGTGACAGCTACGAGCAGTACTTC. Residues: CAISDSYEQYF.

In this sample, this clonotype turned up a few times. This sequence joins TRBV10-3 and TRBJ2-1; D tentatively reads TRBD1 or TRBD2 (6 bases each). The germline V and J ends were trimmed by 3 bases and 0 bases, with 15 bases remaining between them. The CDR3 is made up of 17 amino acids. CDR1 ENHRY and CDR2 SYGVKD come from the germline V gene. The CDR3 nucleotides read TGTGCCATCAGTGATGAACGGGGGCTGAGCTCCTACAATGAGCAGTTCTTC. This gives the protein CAISDERGLSSYNEQFF.

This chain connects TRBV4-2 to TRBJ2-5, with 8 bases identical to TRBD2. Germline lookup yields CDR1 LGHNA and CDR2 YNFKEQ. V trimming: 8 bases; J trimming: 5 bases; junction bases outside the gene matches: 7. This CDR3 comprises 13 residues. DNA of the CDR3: TGTGCCAGCCGGGAGGGAAGACGGGAGACCCAGTACTTC. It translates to CASREGRRETQYF.

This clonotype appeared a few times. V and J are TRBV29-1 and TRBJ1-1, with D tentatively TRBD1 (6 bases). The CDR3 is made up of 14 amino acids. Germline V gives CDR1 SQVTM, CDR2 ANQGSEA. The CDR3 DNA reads TGCAGTGGAGGGGAGCGGGGGCGGAACACTGAAGCTTTCTTT. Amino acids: CSGGERGRNTEAFF. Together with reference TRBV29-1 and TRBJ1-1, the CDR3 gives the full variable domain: SAVISQKPSRDICQRGTSLTIQCQVDSQVTMMFWYRQQPGQSLTLIATANQGSEATYESGFVIDKFPISRPNLTFSTLTVSNMSPEDSSIYLCSGGERGRNTEAFFGQGTRLTVV.

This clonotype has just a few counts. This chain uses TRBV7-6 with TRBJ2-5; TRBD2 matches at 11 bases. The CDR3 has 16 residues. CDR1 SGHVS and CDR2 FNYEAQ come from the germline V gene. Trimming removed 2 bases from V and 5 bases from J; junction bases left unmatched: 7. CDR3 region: CASSLFSGGAWETQYF. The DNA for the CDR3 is TGTGCCAGCAGCTTATTTAGCGGGGGGGCCTGGGAGACCCAGTACTTC. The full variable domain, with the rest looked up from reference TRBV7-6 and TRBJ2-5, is GAGVSQSPRYKVTKRGQDVALRCDPISGHVSLYWYRQALGQGPEFLTYFNYEAQQDKSGLPNDRFSAERPEGSISTLTIQRTEQRDSAMYRCASSLFSGGAWETQYFGPGTRLLVL.

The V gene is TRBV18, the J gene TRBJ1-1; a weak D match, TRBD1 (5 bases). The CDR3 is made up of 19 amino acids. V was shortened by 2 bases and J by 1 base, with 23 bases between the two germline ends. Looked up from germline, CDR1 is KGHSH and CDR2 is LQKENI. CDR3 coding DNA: TGTGCCAGCTCACCAGCTCCAGGGCAGGGAAAGGTCGAGAACACTGAAGCTTTCTTT. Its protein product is CASSPAPGQGKVENTEAFF.

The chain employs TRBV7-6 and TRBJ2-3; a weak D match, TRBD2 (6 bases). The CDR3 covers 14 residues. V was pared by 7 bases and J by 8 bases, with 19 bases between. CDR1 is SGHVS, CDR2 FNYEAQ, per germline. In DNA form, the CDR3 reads TGTGCCAGCACCCCCCGACAGTTCGGGGGTACGCAGTATTTT. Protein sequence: CASTPRQFGGTQYF.